This T cell receptor beta chain emerged from a study of CD8+ T cells in alopecia areata. General observations from the study: Expanded CD8+ clones among the top 100, and scalp clonality, were significantly decreased by tofacitinib. Just one nonresponder means the tie between baseline CD8+ expansion and response stays uncertain.

Treatment: oral pan-JAK inhibitor, 5-10 mg twice daily. The sorting of PBMCs gave CD4+ and CD8+ T cells. The CDR3 spans 16 residues. Following RNA extraction, reverse transcription yielded cDNA that acted as the sequencing template. Clones were read by immunoSEQ multiplex PCR, and TCRdb kept only the in-frame ones, dropping some. Among some 160,000 clones listed, approximately 65% were seen once. This clone was seen a few times. Its antigen is currently unknown. This receptor was identified in a human donor with alopecia areata. The V gene is TRBV21-1, the J gene TRBJ2-7; TRBD1, as called in the table, went unchecked against the DNA. TRBV21-1 is a documented pseudogene. The sequenced sample was CD4+ T cells sorted from blood, obtained at week 4, from a patient treated with tofacitinib. CDR3 DNA: TGTGCCAGCAGACACCCCGAGGACAGGCGAGCTAGCGAGCAGTACTTC. Protein sequence: CASRHPEDRRASEQYF.